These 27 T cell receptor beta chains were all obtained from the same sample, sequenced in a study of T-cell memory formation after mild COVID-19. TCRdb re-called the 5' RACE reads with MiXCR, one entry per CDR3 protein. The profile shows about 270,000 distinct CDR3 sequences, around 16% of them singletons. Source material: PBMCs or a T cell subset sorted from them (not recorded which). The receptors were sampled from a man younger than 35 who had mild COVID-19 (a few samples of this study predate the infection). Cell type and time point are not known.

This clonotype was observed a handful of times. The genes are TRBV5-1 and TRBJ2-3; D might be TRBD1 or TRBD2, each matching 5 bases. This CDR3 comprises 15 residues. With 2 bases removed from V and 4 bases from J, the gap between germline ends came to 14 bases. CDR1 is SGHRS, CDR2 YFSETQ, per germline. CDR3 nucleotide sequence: TGCGCCAGCAGCTTCCGTGGGGGTGGCGCAGATACGCAGTATTTT. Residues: CASSFRGGGADTQYF.

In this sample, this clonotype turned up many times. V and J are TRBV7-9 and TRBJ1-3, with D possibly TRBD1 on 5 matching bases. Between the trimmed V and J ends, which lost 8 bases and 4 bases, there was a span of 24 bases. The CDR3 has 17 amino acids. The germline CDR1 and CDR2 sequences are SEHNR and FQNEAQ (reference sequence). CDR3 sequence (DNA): TGTGCCAGCGGGGCTGGCCGGGGCAGTTCCAGGGGAAACACCATATATTTT. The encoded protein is CASGAGRGSSRGNTIYF.

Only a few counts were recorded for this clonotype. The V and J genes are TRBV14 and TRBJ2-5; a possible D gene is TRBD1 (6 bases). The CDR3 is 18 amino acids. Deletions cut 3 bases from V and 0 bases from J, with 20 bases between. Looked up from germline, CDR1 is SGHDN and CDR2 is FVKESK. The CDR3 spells CASSQSPWRQAYQETQYF. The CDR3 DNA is TGTGCCAGCAGCCAGTCCCCCTGGAGACAGGCGTACCAAGAGACCCAGTACTTC. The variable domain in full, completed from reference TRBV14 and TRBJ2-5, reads EAGVTQFPSHSVIEKGQTVTLRCDPISGHDNLYWYRRVMGKEIKFLLHFVKESKQDESGMPNNRFLAERTGGTYSTLKVQPAELEDSGVYFCASSQSPWRQAYQETQYFGPGTRLLVL.

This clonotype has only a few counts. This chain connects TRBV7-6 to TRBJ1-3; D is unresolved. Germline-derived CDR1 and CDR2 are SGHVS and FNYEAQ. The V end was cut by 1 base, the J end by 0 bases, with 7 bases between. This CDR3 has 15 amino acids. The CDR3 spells CASSLERTSGNTIYF. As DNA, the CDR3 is TGTGCCAGCAGCTTAGAGCGCACCTCTGGAAACACCATATATTTT.

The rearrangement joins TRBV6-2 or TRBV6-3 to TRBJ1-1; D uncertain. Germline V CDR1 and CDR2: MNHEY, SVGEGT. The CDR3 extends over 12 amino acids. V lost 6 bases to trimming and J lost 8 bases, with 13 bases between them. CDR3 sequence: CASRDTPGEAFF. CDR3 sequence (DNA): TGTGCCAGCAGAGACACCCCGGGGGAAGCTTTCTTT.

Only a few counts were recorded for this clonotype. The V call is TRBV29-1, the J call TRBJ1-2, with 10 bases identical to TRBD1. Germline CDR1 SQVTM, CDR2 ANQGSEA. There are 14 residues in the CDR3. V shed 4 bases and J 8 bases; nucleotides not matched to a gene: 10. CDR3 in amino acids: CSVGDYRTGGGYTF. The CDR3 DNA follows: TGCAGCGTTGGAGACTACCGGACAGGGGGAGGCTACACCTTC.

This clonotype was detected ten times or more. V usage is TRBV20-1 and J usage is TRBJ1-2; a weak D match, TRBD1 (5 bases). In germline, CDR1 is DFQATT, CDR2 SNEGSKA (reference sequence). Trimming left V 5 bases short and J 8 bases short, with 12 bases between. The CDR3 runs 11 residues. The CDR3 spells CSAGPWGGYTF. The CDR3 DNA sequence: TGCAGTGCTGGGCCCTGGGGGGGCTACACCTTC.

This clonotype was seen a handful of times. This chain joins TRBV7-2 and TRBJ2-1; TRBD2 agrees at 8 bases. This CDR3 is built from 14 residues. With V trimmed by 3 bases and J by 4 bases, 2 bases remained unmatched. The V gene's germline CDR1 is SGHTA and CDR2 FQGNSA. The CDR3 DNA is TGTGCCAGCAGCTTGGGACTAGTGTACAATGAGCAGTTCTTC. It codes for CASSLGLVYNEQFF.

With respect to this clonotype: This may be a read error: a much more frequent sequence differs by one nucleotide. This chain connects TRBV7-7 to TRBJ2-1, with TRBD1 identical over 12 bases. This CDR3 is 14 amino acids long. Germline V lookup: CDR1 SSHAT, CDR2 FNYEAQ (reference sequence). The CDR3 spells CASSLGTGGNEQLF. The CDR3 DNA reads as TGTGCTAGCAGCTTAGGGACAGGGGGCAATGAGCAGTTATTC.

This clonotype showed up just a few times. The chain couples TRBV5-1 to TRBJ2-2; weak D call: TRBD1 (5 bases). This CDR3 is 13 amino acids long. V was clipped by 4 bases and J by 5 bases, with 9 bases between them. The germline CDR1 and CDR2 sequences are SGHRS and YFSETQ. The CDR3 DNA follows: TGCGCCAGCAGCCCGACAGAAACCGGGGAGCTGTTTTTT. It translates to CASSPTETGELFF.

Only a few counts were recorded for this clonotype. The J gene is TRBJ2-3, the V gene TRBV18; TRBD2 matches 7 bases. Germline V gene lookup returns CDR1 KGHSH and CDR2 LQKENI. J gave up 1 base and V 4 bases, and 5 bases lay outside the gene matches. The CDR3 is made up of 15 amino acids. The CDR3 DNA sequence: TGTGCCAGCTCACTAACGCTAGCGGGCACAGATACGCAGTATTTT. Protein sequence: CASSLTLAGTDTQYF.

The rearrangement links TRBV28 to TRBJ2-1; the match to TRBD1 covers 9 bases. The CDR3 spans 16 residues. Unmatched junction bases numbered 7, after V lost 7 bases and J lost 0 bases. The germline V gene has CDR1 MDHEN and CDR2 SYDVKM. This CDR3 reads CASTLLQGASYNEQFF. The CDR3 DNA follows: TGTGCCAGCACCCTATTACAGGGGGCCTCCTACAATGAGCAGTTCTTC.

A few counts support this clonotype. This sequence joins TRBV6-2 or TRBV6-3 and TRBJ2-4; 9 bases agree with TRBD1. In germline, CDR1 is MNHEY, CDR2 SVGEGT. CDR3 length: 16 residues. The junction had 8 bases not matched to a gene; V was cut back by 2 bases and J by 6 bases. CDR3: CASSYPRVDRGNIQYF. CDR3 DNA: TGTGCCAGCAGTTACCCGAGAGTGGACAGGGGAAACATTCAGTACTTC.

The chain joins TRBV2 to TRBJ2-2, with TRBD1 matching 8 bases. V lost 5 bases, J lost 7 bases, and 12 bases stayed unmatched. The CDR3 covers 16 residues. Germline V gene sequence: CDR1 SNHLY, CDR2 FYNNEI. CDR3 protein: CASSRTGPLEGGELFF. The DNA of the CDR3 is TGTGCCAGCAGTCGGACAGGGCCGCTTGAGGGCGGGGAGCTGTTTTTT.

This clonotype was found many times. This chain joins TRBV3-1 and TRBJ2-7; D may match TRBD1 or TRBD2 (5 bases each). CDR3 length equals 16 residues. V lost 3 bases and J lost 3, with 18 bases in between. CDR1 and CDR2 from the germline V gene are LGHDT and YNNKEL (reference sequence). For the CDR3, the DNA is TGTGCCAGCAGCCAGGGACCGGGGTTCCTGCGCTACGAGCAGTACTTC. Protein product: CASSQGPGFLRYEQYF.

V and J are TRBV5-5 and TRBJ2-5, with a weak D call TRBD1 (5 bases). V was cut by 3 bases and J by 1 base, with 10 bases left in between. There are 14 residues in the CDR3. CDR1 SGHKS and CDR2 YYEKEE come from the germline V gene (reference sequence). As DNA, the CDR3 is TGTGCCAGCAGCTGGGGCTGGAGCCAAGAGACCCAGTACTTC. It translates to CASSWGWSQETQYF. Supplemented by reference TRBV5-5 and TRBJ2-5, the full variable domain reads DAGVTQSPTHLIKTRGQQVTLRCSPISGHKSVSWYQQVLGQGPQFIFQYYEKEERGRGNFPDRFSARQFPNYSSELNVNALLLGDSALYLCASSWGWSQETQYFGPGTRLLVL.

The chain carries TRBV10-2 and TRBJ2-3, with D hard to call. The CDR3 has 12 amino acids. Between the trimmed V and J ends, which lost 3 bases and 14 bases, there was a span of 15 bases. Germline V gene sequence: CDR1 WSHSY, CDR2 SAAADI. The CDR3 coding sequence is TGCGCCAGCAGTGACTATAGGGCGTCTTCGTATTTT. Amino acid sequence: CASSDYRASSYF.

DNA of the CDR3: TGTGCCAGCAGTCCCCGGACGGCGGGGGGACGAACCGCGAACACCGGGGAGCTGTTTTTT. Its translation is CASSPRTAGGRTANTGELFF. V is TRBV6-2 or TRBV6-3 and J is TRBJ2-2, with 8 bases that match TRBD2. Germline V gene sequence: CDR1 MNHEY, CDR2 SVGEGT. V lost 5 bases and J lost 0; bases outside the gene matches: 17. The CDR3 is made up of 20 amino acids.

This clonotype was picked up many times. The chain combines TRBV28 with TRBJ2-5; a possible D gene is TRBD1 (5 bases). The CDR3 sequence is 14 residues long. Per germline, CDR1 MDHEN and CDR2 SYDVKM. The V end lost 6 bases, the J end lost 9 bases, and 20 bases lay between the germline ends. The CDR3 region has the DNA TGTGCCAGCAGCTCCACAGGCCTCTCTGGGGCCCAGTACTTC. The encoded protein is CASSSTGLSGAQYF.

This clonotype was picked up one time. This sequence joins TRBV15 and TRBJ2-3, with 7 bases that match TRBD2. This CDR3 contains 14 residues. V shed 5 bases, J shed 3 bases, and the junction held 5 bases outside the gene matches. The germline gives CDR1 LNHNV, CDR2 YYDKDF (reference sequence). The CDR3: CATSPGLPTDTQYF. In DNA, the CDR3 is TGTGCCACCAGCCCGGGACTACCGACAGATACGCAGTATTTT.

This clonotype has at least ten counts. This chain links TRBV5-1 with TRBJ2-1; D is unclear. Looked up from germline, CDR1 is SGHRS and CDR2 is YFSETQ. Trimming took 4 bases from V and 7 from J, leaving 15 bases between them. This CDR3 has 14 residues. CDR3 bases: TGCGCCAGCAGCCATAGATTCGACGGGAATGAGCAGTTCTTC. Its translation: CASSHRFDGNEQFF. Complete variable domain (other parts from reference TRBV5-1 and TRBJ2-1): KAGVTQTPRYLIKTRGQQVTLSCSPISGHRSVSWYQQTPGQGLQFLFEYFSETQRNKGNFPGRFSGRQFSNSRSEMNVSTLELGDSALYLCASSHRFDGNEQFFGPGTRLTVL.

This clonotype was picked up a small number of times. This CDR3 reads CASSQDRDGSGYTF. The CDR3 bases are TGTGCCAGCTCACAGGACAGGGACGGGAGCGGCTACACCTTC. The V gene is TRBV18, the J gene TRBJ1-2, with 8 bases identical to TRBD1. Germline V lookup: CDR1 KGHSH, CDR2 LQKENI. V lost 4 bases to trimming and J lost 8 bases; unmatched junction nucleotides: 9. This CDR3 has 14 amino acids.

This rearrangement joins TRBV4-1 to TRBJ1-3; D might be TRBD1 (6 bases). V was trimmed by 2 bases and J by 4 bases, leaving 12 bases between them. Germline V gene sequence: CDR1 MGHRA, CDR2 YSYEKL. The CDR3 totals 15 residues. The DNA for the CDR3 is TGCGCCAGCAGCCAAACCTTGGGGGGCGGAAACACCATATATTTT. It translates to CASSQTLGGGNTIYF.

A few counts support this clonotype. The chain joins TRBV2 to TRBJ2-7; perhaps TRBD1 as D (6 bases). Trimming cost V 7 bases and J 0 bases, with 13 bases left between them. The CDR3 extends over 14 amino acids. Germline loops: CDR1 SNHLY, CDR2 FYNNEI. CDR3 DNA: TGTGCCAGCAACCCCGGACAGACCTCCTACGAGCAGTACTTC. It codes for CASNPGQTSYEQYF.

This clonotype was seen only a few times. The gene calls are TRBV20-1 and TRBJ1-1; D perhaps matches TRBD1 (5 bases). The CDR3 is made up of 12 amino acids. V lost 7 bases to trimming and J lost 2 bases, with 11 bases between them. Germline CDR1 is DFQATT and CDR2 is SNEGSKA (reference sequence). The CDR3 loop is CSVPGGNTEAFF. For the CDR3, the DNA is TGCAGTGTCCCGGGGGGAAACACTGAAGCTTTCTTT.

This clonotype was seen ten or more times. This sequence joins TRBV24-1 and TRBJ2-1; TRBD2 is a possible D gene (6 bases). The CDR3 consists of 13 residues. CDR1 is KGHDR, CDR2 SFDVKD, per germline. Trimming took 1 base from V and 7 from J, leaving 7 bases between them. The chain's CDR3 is CATSDFGGNEQFF. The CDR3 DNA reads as TGTGCCACCAGTGATTTCGGGGGTAATGAGCAGTTCTTC.

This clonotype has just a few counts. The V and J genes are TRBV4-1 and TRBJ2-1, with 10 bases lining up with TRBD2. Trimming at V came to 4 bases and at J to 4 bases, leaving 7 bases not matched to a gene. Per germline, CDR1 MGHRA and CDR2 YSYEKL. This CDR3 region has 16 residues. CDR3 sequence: CASSPDRTSGYNEQFF. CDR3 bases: TGCGCCAGCAGCCCCGACCGGACTAGCGGATACAATGAGCAGTTCTTC.